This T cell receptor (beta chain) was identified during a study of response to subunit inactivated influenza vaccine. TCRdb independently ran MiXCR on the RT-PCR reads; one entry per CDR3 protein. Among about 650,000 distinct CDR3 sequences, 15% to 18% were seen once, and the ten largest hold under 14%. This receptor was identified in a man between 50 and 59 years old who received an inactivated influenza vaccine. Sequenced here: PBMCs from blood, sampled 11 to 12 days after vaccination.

The CDR3 nucleotides read TGTGCCAGCAGTTTCTCGCAGAGAGGCTACACCTTC. Its translation is CASSFSQRGYTF. This chain uses TRBV12-3 or TRBV12-4 with TRBJ1-2; D gene uncertain. The CDR3 length is 12 residues. Trimming took 3 bases from V and 8 from J, leaving 10 bases between them.